The sequence of this TCR beta chain was determined in a study of control samples from healthy donors and cancer patients. Clones were sequenced by immunoSEQ multiplex PCR, and TCRdb holds only the in-frame ones, with some missing. Of about 26,000 clones in the sample, 75% to 85% are singletons; the top ten hold 20% to 25%. The length of the CDR3 is 15 residues. Germline lookup yields CDR1 GTSNPN and CDR2 SVGIG (reference sequence). Deletions cut 0 bases from V and 0 bases from J, with 9 bases between. The J gene is TRBJ1-3, the V gene TRBV30; D not resolved. This TCR derives from a man in his fifties or sixties with colorectal cancer. The sequenced sample consisted of PBMCs. The CDR3 region is CAWSVGSNSGNTIYF. The CDR3 DNA follows: TGTGCCTGGAGTGTCGGCTCCAACTCTGGAAACACCATATATTTT.